The clone carrying this TCR beta chain was seen a handful of times. Its antigen is currently unknown. This sample stems from a study of blood T cells in healthy people across ages. Donors gave 8 to 10 milliliters of peripheral blood apiece. Per sample, a minimum of 6 million PBMCs were isolated. Total RNA was extracted at no less than 5.5 micrograms per sample. CDR3 length equals 13 residues. The V end lost 3 bases, the J end lost 7 bases, and 12 bases lay between the germline ends. Study outcomes and limitations: A greater number of naive CD4+ cells and higher diversity distinguished long-lived donors from aged donors.

A second PCR of about 6 to 11 cycles used a sample-barcoded 5' primer and a J-beta primer mix. TCRdb recomputed calls from the 5' RACE reads with MiXCR, one row per CDR3 protein. The repertoire holds over a million distinct CDR3 sequences, with approximately 59% as singletons. Specimen: blood. The clonotype originates from a man aged 18 to 29 in good health. The chain is built from TRBV12-3 or TRBV12-4 and TRBJ1-2; D is uncertain. CDR3 DNA sequence: TGTGCCAGCAGTTTTAGCGTCCTCGGTGGCTACACCTTC. It yields the protein CASSFSVLGGYTF.